Following are 24 T cell receptor beta chains from one sample sequenced in a study of blood T cell repertoires in COVID-19. Libraries were prepared by immunoSEQ multiplex PCR; TCRdb keeps only in-frame clonotypes and omits some of them. The repertoire includes approximately 150,000 clones, over 65% of them detected once, and roughly 2% sits in the top ten. Sequencing input: peripheral blood. The receptor set was obtained from a man aged 65 to 79 with acute or convalescent COVID-19.

The table lists this clone with a count of one. The genes are TRBV20-1 and TRBJ1-1, with TRBD1 matching 7 bases. Unmatched junction bases numbered 10, after V lost 3 bases and J lost 6 bases. The CDR3 runs 14 residues. CDR1 and CDR2 (germline): DFQATT, SNEGSKA (reference sequence). The CDR3 sequence is CSASAGTASSEAFF. CDR3 DNA: TGCAGTGCTAGTGCCGGGACAGCGAGTTCTGAAGCTTTCTTT.

This chain joins TRBV7-8 and TRBJ2-5; TRBD2 might be the D (6 bases). Trimming pared 5 bases from V and 10 bases from J, leaving 14 bases between. The length of the CDR3 is 12 residues. CDR1 is SGHVS and CDR2 is FQNEAQ in the germline V gene. CDR3 in amino acids: CASSQERRVQYF. In DNA form, the CDR3 reads TGTGCCAGCAGCCAAGAAAGGAGGGTCCAGTACTTC.

The chain is built from TRBV5-3 and TRBJ1-5; 9 positions agree with TRBD1. TRBV5-3 is an ORF for which the function is uncertain. The trim removed 0 bases at V and 4 bases at J, leaving 11 bases unmatched. There are 18 residues in the CDR3. Written as DNA, the CDR3 is TGTGCCAGAAGCTTGGTTATACAGGGGGCGCGGTCTAATCAGCCCCAGCATTTT. This codes for CARSLVIQGARSNQPQHF.

CDR3: CASSLGHVNQPQHF. The CDR3 nucleotides are TGTGCCAGCAGCTTGGGGCACGTCAATCAGCCCCAGCATTTT. The V and J genes are TRBV5-6 and TRBJ1-5; D not certain. V gave up 0 bases and J gave up 3 bases, with 7 bases separating them. Germline V gives CDR1 SGHDT, CDR2 YYEEEE. The CDR3 has 14 residues.

J is TRBJ1-6 and V is TRBV6-5; tentatively, D is TRBD1 (6 bases). Germline lookup yields CDR1 MNHEY and CDR2 SVGAGI. CDR3 size: 14 residues. Trimming shortened V by 3 bases and J by 13 bases, and 16 bases separated the two germline ends. The CDR3 DNA is TGTGCCAGCAGTTATGGGCAGGGGCAGTCGCCCCTCCACTTT. Translating it yields CASSYGQGQSPLHF.

The chain employs TRBV6-1 and TRBJ1-5; possible D gene TRBD1, 5 bases. Germline CDR1 MNHNS, CDR2 SASEGT. The ends were cut back, 1 base at V and 7 bases at J, with 11 bases in the middle. The CDR3 runs to 14 residues. This CDR3 reads CASSEVRVGQPQHF. CDR3 coding DNA: TGTGCCAGCAGTGAAGTCAGGGTCGGGCAGCCCCAGCATTTT.

V is TRBV7-8 and J is TRBJ2-1, with TRBD2 identical over 10 bases. Trimming removed 4 bases from V and 9 bases from J; junction bases left unmatched: 21. CDR1 and CDR2 from the germline V gene are SGHVS and FQNEAQ. This CDR3 is 19 amino acids long. The DNA of the CDR3 is TGTGCCAGCAGCTCCTCAGGGTTACGGACTAGCGGAGCCTGGGGTGAGCAGTTCTTC. Translating gives CASSSSGLRTSGAWGEQFF.

This chain joins TRBV2 and TRBJ1-5, with 8 positions matching TRBD1. The V and J ends lost 2 bases and 6 bases, in that order; junction bases with no gene match: 6. Germline V gene data show CDR1 as SNHLY and CDR2 as FYNNEI. CDR3 length equals 15 residues. The CDR3 is CASSESRGQGQPQHF. CDR3 DNA: TGTGCCAGCAGTGAAAGCAGGGGGCAGGGTCAGCCCCAGCATTTT.

This clone has just one count. The V gene is TRBV5-4, the J gene TRBJ1-2; weak D call: TRBD1 (6 bases). Trimming shortened V by 4 bases and J by 6 bases, and 16 bases separated the two germline ends. Germline V gene lookup returns CDR1 SGHNT and CDR2 YYREEE (reference sequence). The CDR3 loop spans 14 amino acids. CDR3 nucleotides: TGTGCCAGCAGCCCTATAGGGCAGGGGCATGGCTACACCTTC. The encoded protein is CASSPIGQGHGYTF.

This clone was seen a few times. The chain carries TRBV9 and TRBJ1-1; TRBD1 aligns across 8 bases. Looked up from germline, CDR1 is SGDLS and CDR2 is YYNGEE. V was pared by 4 bases and J by 11 bases, with 16 bases of the junction left unmatched. This CDR3 has 15 residues. The CDR3 protein is CASSLAGAGGSRAFF. The CDR3 DNA sequence: TGTGCCAGCAGCCTAGCGGGGGCAGGGGGCTCTCGGGCTTTCTTT.

The chain is built from TRBV6-4 and TRBJ1-5, with a possible D match to TRBD1 (5 bases). Germline V gives CDR1 MRHNA, CDR2 SNTAGT. The CDR3 has 14 residues. V shed 5 bases and J shed 5 bases, with 13 bases lying between them. The CDR3 reads CASSRQGGDQPQHF. The DNA for the CDR3 is TGTGCCAGCAGTCGGCAGGGTGGCGATCAGCCCCAGCATTTT.

This chain uses TRBV6-6 with TRBJ1-6; D not certain. The length of the CDR3 is 13 residues. Germline assignment: CDR1 MNHNY and CDR2 SVGAGI (reference sequence). Trimming shortened V by 5 bases and J by 7 bases, and 9 bases separated the two germline ends. This CDR3 reads CASSITWNSPLHF. The CDR3 coding sequence is TGTGCCAGCAGTATAACTTGGAATTCACCCCTCCACTTT.

Comment on this clone: The junction departs from the called germline gene at one end, perhaps through a read error. The identical CDR3 is also encoded by other nucleotide sequences in the sample. The chain employs TRBV7-7 and TRBJ2-2; TRBD1 agrees at 8 bases. This CDR3 has 15 residues. Germline assignment: CDR1 SSHAT and CDR2 FNYEAQ (reference sequence). DNA for the CDR3: TGTGCTAGCAGCCCCGGACAGGGGAACACCGGGGAGCTGTTTTTT. The encoded protein is CASSPGQGNTGELFF.

Concerning this clone: Distinct nucleotide sequences in the sample also encode this CDR3. The V and J genes are TRBV28 and TRBJ2-5; 8 bases match TRBD1. CDR3 length: 14 residues. The germline V gene encodes CDR1 MDHEN and CDR2 SYDVKM. With V trimmed by 2 bases and J by 5 bases, 4 bases remained unmatched. This chain's CDR3 is CASSLQGARETQYF. In DNA form, the CDR3 reads TGTGCCAGCAGTTTACAGGGGGCGCGGGAGACCCAGTACTTC.

The rearrangement links TRBV19 to TRBJ1-2; D perhaps matches TRBD1 (6 bases). Germline assignment: CDR1 LNHDA and CDR2 SQIVND (reference sequence). The CDR3 loop spans 13 amino acids. The ends were cut back, 5 bases at V and 4 bases at J, with 11 bases in the middle. CDR3 DNA sequence: TGTGCCAGTAGTGTCCAGGACAGCTATGGCTACACCTTC. It yields the protein CASSVQDSYGYTF.

This sequence joins TRBV27 and TRBJ2-3, with a tentative D call TRBD2 (6 bases). The CDR3 has 13 amino acids. V lost 8 bases, J lost 2 bases, and 11 bases lay in between. Germline assignment: CDR1 MNHEY and CDR2 SMNVEV (reference sequence). CDR3 sequence: CASGGVNTDTQYF. DNA for the CDR3: TGTGCCAGCGGAGGGGTTAACACAGATACGCAGTATTTT.

V gene TRBV5-4 combines with J gene TRBJ2-1, with 8 nucleotides matching TRBD2. V was clipped by 4 bases and J by 8 bases; unmatched bases: 8. The CDR3 runs 14 residues. In germline, CDR1 is SGHNT, CDR2 YYREEE (reference sequence). This chain's CDR3 is CASSPPGGGDEQFF. CDR3 DNA sequence: TGTGCCAGCAGCCCACCCGGGGGGGGAGATGAGCAGTTCTTC.

As DNA, the CDR3 is TGTGCCAGCTCACCAGAGGGTAGAGAAAAACTGTTTTTT. As protein: CASSPEGREKLFF. This rearrangement joins TRBV18 to TRBJ1-4; D is unresolved. Trimming pared 2 bases from V and 8 bases from J, leaving 9 bases between. The CDR3 runs to 13 residues. The germline CDR1 and CDR2 sequences are KGHSH and LQKENI.

Here the CDR3 DNA reads TGTGCCAGCAGTTACTCGATATTGGCCGAAGAAGCTTTCTTT. Amino acid sequence: CASSYSILAEEAFF. The V and J genes are TRBV6-5 and TRBJ1-1; D remains unclear. Trimming removed 0 bases from V and 8 bases from J, with 13 bases in between. CDR3 length equals 14 residues. Per the germline V gene, CDR1 is MNHEY and CDR2 is SVGAGI.

V usage is TRBV11-3 and J usage is TRBJ1-3; 8 nucleotides agree with TRBD1. CDR1 is SGHNT, CDR2 YENEEA, per germline. The CDR3 length is 14 residues. J was trimmed by 4 bases and V by 5 bases; bases with no gene match: 4. The CDR3 loop is CASSPGQVGNTIYF. CDR3 coding DNA: TGTGCCAGCAGCCCGGGACAGGTGGGAAACACCATATATTTT.

V and J are TRBV9 and TRBJ2-2, with 7 bases fitting TRBD1. V trimming: 6 bases; J trimming: 5 bases; junction bases outside the gene matches: 10. CDR1 is SGDLS and CDR2 is YYNGEE in the germline V gene. The CDR3 has 15 residues. The chain's CDR3 is CASTPGPRGTGELFF. CDR3 nucleotides: TGTGCCAGCACCCCGGGACCCAGGGGGACCGGGGAGCTGTTTTTT.

V is TRBV6-1 and J is TRBJ2-7; TRBD2 matches 8 bases. Germline V lookup: CDR1 MNHNS, CDR2 SASEGT. This CDR3 is 14 amino acids long. Trimming at V came to 5 bases and at J to 6 bases, leaving 9 bases not matched to a gene. CDR3 sequence: CASSYTGTSSEQYF. The CDR3 nucleotides read TGTGCCAGCAGTTATACCGGGACTAGTTCCGAGCAGTACTTC.

The chain has TRBV10-1 and TRBJ2-1, with TRBD2 identical over 8 bases. J lost 8 bases, V lost 3 bases, and 12 bases had no gene match. The CDR3 sequence is 16 residues long. Germline V gene data show CDR1 as WNHNN and CDR2 as SYGVQD (reference sequence). CDR3 nucleotide sequence: TGCGCCAGCAGTGAAAACTCAGCGGGAGTGCTGTATGAGCAGTTCTTC. This gives the protein CASSENSAGVLYEQFF.

V and J are TRBV28 and TRBJ1-5, with 8 bases fitting TRBD1. Germline CDR1 is MDHEN and CDR2 is SYDVKM. The CDR3 is 17 residues long. Trimming cost V 4 bases and J 2 bases; bases outside gene matches: 10. DNA for the CDR3: TGTGCCAGCAGTTCCATCTCGACAGGGGTCGGCAATCAGCCCCAGCATTTT. Its translation is CASSSISTGVGNQPQHF.